This T cell receptor (beta chain) was retrieved from a study of T cells after somatic rescue of genetic block. This CDR3 comprises 13 residues. Trimming took 11 bases from V and 3 from J; bases not matched to a gene: 2. Germline CDR1 SGHTA, CDR2 FQGNSA. A single count supports this clone. Clones were sequenced by immunoSEQ multiplex PCR, and TCRdb holds only the in-frame ones, with some missing. The sample shows 45,000 to 70,000 clones, roughly 96% of them seen only once. Sequences were obtained from peripheral blood mononuclear cells (PBMCs). This chain connects TRBV7-2 to TRBJ2-2; 11 bases fit TRBD2. The clonotype originates from a child younger than two. The CDR3 spells CALSGRDTGELFF. CDR3 nucleotides: TGTGCCCTTAGCGGGAGGGACACCGGGGAGCTGTTTTTT.